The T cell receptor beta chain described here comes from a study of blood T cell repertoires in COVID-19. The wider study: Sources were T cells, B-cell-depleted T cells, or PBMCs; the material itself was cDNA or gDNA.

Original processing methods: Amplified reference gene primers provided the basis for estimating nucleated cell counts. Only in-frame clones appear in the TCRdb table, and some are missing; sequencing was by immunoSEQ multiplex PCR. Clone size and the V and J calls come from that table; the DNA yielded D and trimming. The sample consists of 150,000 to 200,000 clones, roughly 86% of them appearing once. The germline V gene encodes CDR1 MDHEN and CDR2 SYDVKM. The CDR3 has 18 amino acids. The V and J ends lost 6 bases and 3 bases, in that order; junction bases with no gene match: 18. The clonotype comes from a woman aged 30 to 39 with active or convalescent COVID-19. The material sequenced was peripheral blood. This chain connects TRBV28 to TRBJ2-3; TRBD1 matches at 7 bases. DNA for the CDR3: TGTGCCAGCAGCCCAGGGGCGTTTGGAACAGGGGCGACAGATACGCAGTATTTT. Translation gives CASSPGAFGTGATDTQYF.